The 3 T cell receptor beta chains below all came from one sample that was sequenced in a study of blood T cell repertoires in COVID-19. Repertoires were generated with immunoSEQ multiplex PCR, while TCRdb's copy carries only in-frame clones and drops some. Here the sample spans under 300,000 clones, roughly 89% being singletons. Material: PBMCs or T cells enriched from blood (not recorded which). The receptor set was obtained from a man aged 35-49 years who had recovered from COVID-19.

The CDR3 spells CASSPRTSGRREQYF. The CDR3 coding sequence is TGTGCCAGCAGTCCCCGGACTAGCGGGAGAAGGGAGCAGTACTTC. The gene calls are TRBV6-5 and TRBJ2-7; 13 bases are a match to TRBD2. The germline V gene encodes CDR1 MNHEY and CDR2 SVGAGI. The J segment lost 7 bases and the V segment lost 5 bases, leaving 8 bases of the junction unmatched. The CDR3 is 15 amino acids.

The chain combines TRBV9 with TRBJ1-1; tentatively, D is TRBD1 (6 bases). This CDR3 comprises 16 residues. The ends were cut back, 3 bases at V and 1 base at J, with 16 bases in the middle. The germline V gene has CDR1 SGDLS and CDR2 YYNGEE. CDR3 nucleotides: TGTGCCAGCAGCGCCCGTGGACAGAGACAGAACACTGAAGCTTTCTTT. Its translation is CASSARGQRQNTEAFF.

This clone was detected only once. The chain employs TRBV7-9 and TRBJ1-5, with 9 bases matching TRBD1. Germline V lookup: CDR1 SEHNR, CDR2 FQNEAQ (reference sequence). The CDR3 is 16 residues long. V shed 2 bases, J shed 6 bases, and the junction held 8 bases outside the gene matches. The DNA of the CDR3 is TGTGCCAGCAGCTTATTGGACAGGGGTCTGGTTCAGCCCCAGCATTTT. It encodes CASSLLDRGLVQPQHF.